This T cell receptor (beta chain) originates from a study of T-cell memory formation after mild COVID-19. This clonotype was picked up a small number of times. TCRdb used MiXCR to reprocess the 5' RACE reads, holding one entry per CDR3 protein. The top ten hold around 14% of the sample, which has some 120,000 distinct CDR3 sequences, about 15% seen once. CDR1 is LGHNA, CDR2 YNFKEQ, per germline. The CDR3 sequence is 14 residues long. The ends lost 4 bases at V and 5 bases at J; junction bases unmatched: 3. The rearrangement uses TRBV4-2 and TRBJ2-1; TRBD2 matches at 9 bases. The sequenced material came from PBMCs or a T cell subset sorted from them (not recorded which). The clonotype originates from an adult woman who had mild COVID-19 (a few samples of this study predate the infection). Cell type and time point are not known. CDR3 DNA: TGTGCCAGCAGCCGACTAGCGGTAGACAATGAGCAGTTCTTC. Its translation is CASSRLAVDNEQFF.